This T cell receptor (beta chain) was recovered during a study of T cell changes during pregnancy in multiple sclerosis (dated by TCRdb to 2018 to 2020). Regarding the research as a whole: The study examined how the T cell repertoire changed over the course of pregnancy in women with multiple sclerosis.

Libraries were built with the immunoSEQ multiplex PCR assay. What TCRdb holds here is the immuneACCESS table cut down to in-frame rearrangements. Part of the clones is not present; checked against another copy, under half of the missing clones reflect an unresolved V gene, and the others are unexplained. The sample has 15,000 or so clones on record, 95% to 96% of them singletons. About 0.94% of the sample is in the top ten clones. In the germline V gene (reference sequence), CDR1 corresponds to SEHNR and CDR2 to FQNEAQ. The CDR3, cysteine through phenylalanine, is 15 amino acids long. The only DNA kept is the CDR3, 45 bases in frame from the first base. Trimmed from V: 4 bases; trimmed from J: 3 bases; junction bases lacking a gene match: 7. As concerns this clone: The antigen it recognizes is unknown. Base-call qualities are not available, and no considerably larger clone is one nucleotide away.

The sequencing here drew on peripheral blood, taken in the third trimester of pregnancy. The receptor chain draws on TRBV7-9 and TRBJ2-5, with TRBD1 matching 8 junction bases. This receptor was taken from a female donor with multiple sclerosis, enrolled in a pregnancy study. The CDR3 protein sequence reads: CASSYRGQAEETQYF. The sequenced DNA: TGTGCCAGCAGCTACCGGGGACAGGCTGAAGAGACCCAGTACTTC.